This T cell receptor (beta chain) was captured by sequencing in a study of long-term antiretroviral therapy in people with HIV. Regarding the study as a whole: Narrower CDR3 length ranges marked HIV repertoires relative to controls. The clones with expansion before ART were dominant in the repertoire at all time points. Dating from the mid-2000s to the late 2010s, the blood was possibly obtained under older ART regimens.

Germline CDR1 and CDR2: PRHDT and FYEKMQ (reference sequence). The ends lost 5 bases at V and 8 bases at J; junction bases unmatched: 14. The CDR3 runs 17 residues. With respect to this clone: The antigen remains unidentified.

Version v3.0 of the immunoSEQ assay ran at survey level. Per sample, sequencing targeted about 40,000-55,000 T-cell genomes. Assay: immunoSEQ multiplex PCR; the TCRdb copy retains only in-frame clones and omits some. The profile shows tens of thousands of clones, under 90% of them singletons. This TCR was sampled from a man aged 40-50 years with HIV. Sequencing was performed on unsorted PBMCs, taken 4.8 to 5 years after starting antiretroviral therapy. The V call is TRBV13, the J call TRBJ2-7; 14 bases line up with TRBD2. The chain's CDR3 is CASSPAGLAGDSTKQYF. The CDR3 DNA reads TGTGCCAGCAGCCCGGCGGGACTAGCGGGGGATAGTACGAAGCAGTACTTC.